These 9 T cell receptor beta chains share one sample of origin, sequenced in a study of T cells and Merkel cell carcinoma outcomes. Measured with immunoSEQ multiplex PCR; TCRdb has only the in-frame clones, and not every one. This table has around 1,100 clones, around 89% appearing once. The source material was tumor tissue from Merkel cell carcinoma. These TCRs come from a human donor with Merkel cell carcinoma.

Here the CDR3 reads CASSLSTGIRVETQYF. Written as DNA, the CDR3 is TGTGCCAGCAGCCTTTCGACAGGGATAAGGGTAGAGACCCAGTACTTC. The rearrangement joins TRBV5-6 to TRBJ2-5; 7 nucleotides match TRBD1. CDR3 length: 16 amino acids. V lost 4 bases and J lost 4; bases outside the gene matches: 13. Germline loops: CDR1 SGHDT, CDR2 YYEEEE.

The rearrangement uses TRBV28 and TRBJ1-1; 7 bases are a match to TRBD1. V was pared by 2 bases and J by 11 bases, with 8 bases of the junction left unmatched. From germline, CDR1 is MDHEN and CDR2 SYDVKM. The CDR3 sequence is 13 residues long. The CDR3 sequence: CASSLRQGVSAFF. In nucleotides, the CDR3 is TGTGCCAGCAGTTTACGGCAGGGGGTGAGCGCTTTCTTT.

This clone appeared a single time. The chain recombines TRBV9 with TRBJ2-6; 8 bases line up with TRBD1. Germline trimming cut 2 bases from V and 4 bases from J; bases unmatched to any gene: 5. The CDR3 consists of 16 residues. Germline values: CDR1 SGDLS, CDR2 YYNGEE. DNA of the CDR3: TGTGCCAGCAGCGTTCAGGGGGCAGTGGGGGCCAACGTCCTGACTTTC. This encodes CASSVQGAVGANVLTF.

The chain joins TRBV5-4 to TRBJ2-2; TRBD2 aligns across 8 bases. V shed 4 bases, J shed 3 bases, and the junction held 8 bases outside the gene matches. Germline-derived CDR1 and CDR2 are SGHNT and YYREEE (reference sequence). CDR3 length equals 16 residues. The CDR3 loop reads CASSGGLVFDTGELFF. CDR3 DNA: TGTGCCAGCAGCGGGGGACTAGTTTTTGACACCGGGGAGCTGTTTTTT.

The J gene is TRBJ1-2, the V gene TRBV7-9, with D unclear. CDR1 and CDR2 (germline): SEHNR, FQNEAQ (reference sequence). Deletions cut 2 bases from V and 1 base from J, with 11 bases between. CDR3 size: 15 residues. The CDR3, as DNA: TGTGCCAGCAGCTTATACGGGAGCGATAACTATGGCTACACCTTC. This sequence encodes CASSLYGSDNYGYTF.

The chain recombines TRBV6-5 with TRBJ2-3; no clear D. The germline CDR1 and CDR2 sequences are MNHEY and SVGAGI. V was cut by 4 bases and J by 3 bases, with 17 bases left in between. This CDR3 spans 16 amino acids. CDR3 in DNA: TGTGCCAGCAGTTCCCCGGGCTTCAAGGCAACAGATACGCAGTATTTT. Its protein is CASSSPGFKATDTQYF.

This chain uses TRBV11-2 with TRBJ2-7, with 10 positions matching TRBD1. CDR1 SGHAT and CDR2 FQNNGV come from the germline V gene. The V segment lost 1 base and the J segment 5 bases; nucleotides outside the gene matches: 2. This CDR3 is 14 amino acids long. The CDR3 here is CASSLATGGDEQYF. In DNA form, the CDR3 reads TGTGCCAGCAGCTTAGCGACAGGGGGCGACGAGCAGTACTTC.

The CDR3 bases are TGTGCCAGCAGCTCCTCCGGGGGCGGCTCCTACAATGAGCAGTTCTTC. Protein sequence: CASSSSGGGSYNEQFF. The chain is built from TRBV7-3 and TRBJ2-1, with D perhaps matching TRBD1 or TRBD2 (6 bases each). Between the trimmed V and J ends, which lost 4 bases and 0 bases, there was a span of 13 bases. There are 16 residues in the CDR3. The germline gives CDR1 SGHTA, CDR2 FQGTGA. The full variable domain, in which reference TRBV7-3 and TRBJ2-1 provide the parts outside the CDR3, is GAGVSQTPSNKVTEKGKYVELRCDPISGHTALYWYRQSLGQGPEFLIYFQGTGAADDSGLPNDRFFAVRPEGSVSTLKIQRTERGDSAVYLCASSSSGGGSYNEQFFGPGTRLTVL.

This clone was detected only once. This chain connects TRBV13 to TRBJ1-2; 9 positions agree with TRBD1. This CDR3 contains 14 residues. Germline trimming cut 4 bases from V and 8 bases from J; bases unmatched to any gene: 8. Germline-derived CDR1 and CDR2 are PRHDT and FYEKMQ (reference sequence). Here the CDR3 reads CASSSLTGTGGYTF. In DNA, the CDR3 is TGTGCCAGCAGCTCGCTAACCGGGACAGGGGGCTACACCTTC.